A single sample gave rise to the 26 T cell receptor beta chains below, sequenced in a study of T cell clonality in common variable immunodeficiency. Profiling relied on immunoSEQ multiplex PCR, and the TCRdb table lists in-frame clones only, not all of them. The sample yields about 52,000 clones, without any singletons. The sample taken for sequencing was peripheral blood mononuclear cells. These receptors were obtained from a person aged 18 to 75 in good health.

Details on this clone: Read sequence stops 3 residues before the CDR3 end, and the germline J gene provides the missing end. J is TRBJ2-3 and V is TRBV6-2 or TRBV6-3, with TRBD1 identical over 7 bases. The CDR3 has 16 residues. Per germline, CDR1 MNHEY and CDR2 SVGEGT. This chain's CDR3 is CASSYSSRGSNQPQYF. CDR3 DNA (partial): TGTGCCAGCAGTTACTCTTCCAGGGGGAGCAATCAGCCG.

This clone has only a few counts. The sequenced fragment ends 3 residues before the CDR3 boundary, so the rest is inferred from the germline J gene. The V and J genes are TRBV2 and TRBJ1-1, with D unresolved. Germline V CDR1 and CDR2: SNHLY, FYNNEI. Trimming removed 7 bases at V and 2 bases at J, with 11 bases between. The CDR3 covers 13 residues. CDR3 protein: CASNRPVNTEAFF. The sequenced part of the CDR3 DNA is TGTGCCAGCAACAGACCCGTTAACACTGAA.

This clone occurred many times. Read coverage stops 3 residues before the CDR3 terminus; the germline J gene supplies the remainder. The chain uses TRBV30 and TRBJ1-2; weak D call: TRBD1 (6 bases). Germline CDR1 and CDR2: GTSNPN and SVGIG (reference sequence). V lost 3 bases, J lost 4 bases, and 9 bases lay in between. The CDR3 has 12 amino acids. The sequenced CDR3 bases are TGTGCCTGGAGGGACAGCCTCTATGGC. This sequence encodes CAWRDSLYG. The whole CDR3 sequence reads CAWRDSLYGYTF.

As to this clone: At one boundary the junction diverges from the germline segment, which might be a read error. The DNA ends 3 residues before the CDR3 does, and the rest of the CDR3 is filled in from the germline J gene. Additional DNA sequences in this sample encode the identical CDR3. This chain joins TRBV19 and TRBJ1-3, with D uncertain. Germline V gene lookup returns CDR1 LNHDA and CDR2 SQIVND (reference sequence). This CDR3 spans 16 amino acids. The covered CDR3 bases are TGTGCCAGTAGTATACCGGGGTCGTTCTCTGGAAACACA. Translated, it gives CASSIPGSFSGNT. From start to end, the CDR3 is CASSIPGSFSGNTIYF.

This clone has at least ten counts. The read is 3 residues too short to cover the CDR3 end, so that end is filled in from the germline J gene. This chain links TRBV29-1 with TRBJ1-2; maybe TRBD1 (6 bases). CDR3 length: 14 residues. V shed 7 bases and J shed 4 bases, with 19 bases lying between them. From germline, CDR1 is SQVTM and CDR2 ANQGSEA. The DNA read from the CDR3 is TGCAGCGCCCTTCGGGGGGCTTCCTCCTATGGC. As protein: CSALRGASSYG. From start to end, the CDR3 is CSALRGASSYGYTF.

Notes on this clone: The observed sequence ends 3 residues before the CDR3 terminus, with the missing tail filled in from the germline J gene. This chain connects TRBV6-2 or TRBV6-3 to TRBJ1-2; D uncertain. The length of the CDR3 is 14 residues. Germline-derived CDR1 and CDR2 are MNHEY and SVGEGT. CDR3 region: CASRTQRGNYDYTF. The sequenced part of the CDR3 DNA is TGTGCCAGCAGAACGCAGCGGGGAAACTACGAC.

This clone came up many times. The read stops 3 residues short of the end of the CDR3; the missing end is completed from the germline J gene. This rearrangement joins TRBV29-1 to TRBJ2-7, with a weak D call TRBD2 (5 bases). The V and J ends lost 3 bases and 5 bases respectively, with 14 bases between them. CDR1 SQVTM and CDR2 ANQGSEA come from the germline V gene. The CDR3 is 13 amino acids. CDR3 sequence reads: CSVDSVGMNEQYF. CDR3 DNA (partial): TGCAGCGTTGATAGCGTGGGTATGAACGAG.

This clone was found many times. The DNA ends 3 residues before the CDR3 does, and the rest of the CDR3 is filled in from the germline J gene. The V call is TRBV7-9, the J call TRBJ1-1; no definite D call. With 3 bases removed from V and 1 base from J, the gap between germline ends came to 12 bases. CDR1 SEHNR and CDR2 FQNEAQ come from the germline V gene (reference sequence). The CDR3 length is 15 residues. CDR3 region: CASSFSPRQNTEAFF. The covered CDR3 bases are TGTGCCAGCAGCTTTAGTCCACGCCAGAACACTGAA. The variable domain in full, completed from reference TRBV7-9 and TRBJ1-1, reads DTGVSQNPRHKITKRGQNVTFRCDPISEHNRLYWYRQTLGQGPEFLTYFQNEAQLEKSRLLSDRFSAERPKGSFSTLEIQRTEQGDSAMYLCASSFSPRQNTEAFFGQGTRLTVV.

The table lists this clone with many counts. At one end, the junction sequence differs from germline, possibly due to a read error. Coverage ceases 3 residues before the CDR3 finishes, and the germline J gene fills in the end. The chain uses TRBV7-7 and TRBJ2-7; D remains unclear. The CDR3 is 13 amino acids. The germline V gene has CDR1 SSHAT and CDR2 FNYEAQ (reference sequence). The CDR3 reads CASSLNPGSEQYF. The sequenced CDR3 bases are TGTGCTAGCAGCTTAAACCCCGGTAGCGAG.

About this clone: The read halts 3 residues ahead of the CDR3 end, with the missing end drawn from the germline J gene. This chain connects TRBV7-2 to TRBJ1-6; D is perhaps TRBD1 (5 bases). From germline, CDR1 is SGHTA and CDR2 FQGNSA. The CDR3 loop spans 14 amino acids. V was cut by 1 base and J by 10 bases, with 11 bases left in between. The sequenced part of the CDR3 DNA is TGTGCCAGCAGCTTAGTGAGGGGTGGGTCACCC. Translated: CASSLVRGGSP. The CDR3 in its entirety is CASSLVRGGSPLHF.

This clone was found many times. CDR3 residues: CAWRQDTATTEAFF. Partial CDR3 DNA: TGTGCCTGGAGACAGGACACTGCCACCACTGAA. The J gene is TRBJ1-1, the V gene TRBV30; a weak D match, TRBD1 (5 bases). The read stops 3 residues short of the end of the CDR3; the missing end is completed from the germline J gene. This CDR3 spans 14 amino acids. Germline values: CDR1 GTSNPN, CDR2 SVGIG (reference sequence). V shed 3 bases and J shed 4 bases, with 15 bases lying between them. The full variable domain, with the rest looked up from reference TRBV30 and TRBJ1-1, is SQTIHQWPATLVQPVGSPLSLECTVEGTSNPNLYWYRQAAGRGLQLLFYSVGIGQISSEVPQNLSASRPQDRQFILSSKKLLLSDSGFYLCAWRQDTATTEAFFGQGTRLTVV.

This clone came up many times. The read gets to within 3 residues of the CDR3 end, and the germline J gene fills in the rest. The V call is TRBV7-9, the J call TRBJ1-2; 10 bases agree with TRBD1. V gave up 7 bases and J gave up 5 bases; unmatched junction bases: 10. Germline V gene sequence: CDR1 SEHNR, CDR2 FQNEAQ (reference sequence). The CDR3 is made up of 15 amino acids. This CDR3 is CASTLEGQGMYGYTF. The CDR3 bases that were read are TGTGCCAGCACCCTCGAGGGACAGGGGATGTATGGC.

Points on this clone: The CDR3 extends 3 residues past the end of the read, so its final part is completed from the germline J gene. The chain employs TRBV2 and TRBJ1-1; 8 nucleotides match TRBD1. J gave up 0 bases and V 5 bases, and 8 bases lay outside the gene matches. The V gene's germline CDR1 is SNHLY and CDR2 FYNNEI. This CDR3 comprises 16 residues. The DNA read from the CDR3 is TGTGCCAGCAGTTTTGACAGGGGATCTTTGAACACTGAA. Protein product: CASSFDRGSLNTE. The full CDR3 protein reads CASSFDRGSLNTEAFF.

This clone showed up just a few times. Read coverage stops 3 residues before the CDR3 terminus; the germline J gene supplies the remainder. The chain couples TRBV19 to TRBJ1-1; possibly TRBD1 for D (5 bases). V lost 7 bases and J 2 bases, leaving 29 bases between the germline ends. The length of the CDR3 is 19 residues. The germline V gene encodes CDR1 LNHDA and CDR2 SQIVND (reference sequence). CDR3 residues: CASTTPGRAGRYLNTEAFF. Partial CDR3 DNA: TGTGCCAGTACCACCCCAGGGAGGGCAGGGCGCTACCTTAACACTGAA.

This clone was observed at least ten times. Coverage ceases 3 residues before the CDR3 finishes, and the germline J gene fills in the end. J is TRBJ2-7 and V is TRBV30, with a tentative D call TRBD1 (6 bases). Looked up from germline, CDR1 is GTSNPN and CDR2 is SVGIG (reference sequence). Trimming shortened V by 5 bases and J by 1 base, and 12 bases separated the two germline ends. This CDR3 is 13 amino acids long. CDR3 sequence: CAWQPGQSYEQYF. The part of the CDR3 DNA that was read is TGTGCCTGGCAACCTGGACAGTCCTACGAG.

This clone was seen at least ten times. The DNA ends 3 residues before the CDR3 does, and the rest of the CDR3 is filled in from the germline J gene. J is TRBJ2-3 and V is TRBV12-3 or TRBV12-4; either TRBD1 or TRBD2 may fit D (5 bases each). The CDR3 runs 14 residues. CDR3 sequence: CASSLMARGETQYF. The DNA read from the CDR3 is TGTGCCAGCAGTTTAATGGCTAGGGGAGAGACG.

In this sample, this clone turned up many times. The CDR3 sequence is CSVVPDSDAHGYTF. The sequenced CDR3 bases are TGCAGCGTTGTGCCTGACAGCGACGCGCATGGC. The chain joins TRBV29-1 to TRBJ1-2; weak D call: TRBD1 (5 bases). The CDR3 is cut off 3 residues early in the read; its end comes from the germline J gene. The germline CDR1 and CDR2 sequences are SQVTM and ANQGSEA. This CDR3 is built from 14 residues. V lost 4 bases to trimming and J lost 6 bases, with 18 bases between them.

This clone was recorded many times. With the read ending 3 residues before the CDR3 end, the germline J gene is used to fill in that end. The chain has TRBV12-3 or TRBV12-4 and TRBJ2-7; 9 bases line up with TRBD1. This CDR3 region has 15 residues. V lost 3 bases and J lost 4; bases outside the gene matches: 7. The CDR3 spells CASSLGQGYSYEQYF. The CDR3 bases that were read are TGTGCCAGCAGTTTGGGACAGGGATATTCATACGAG.

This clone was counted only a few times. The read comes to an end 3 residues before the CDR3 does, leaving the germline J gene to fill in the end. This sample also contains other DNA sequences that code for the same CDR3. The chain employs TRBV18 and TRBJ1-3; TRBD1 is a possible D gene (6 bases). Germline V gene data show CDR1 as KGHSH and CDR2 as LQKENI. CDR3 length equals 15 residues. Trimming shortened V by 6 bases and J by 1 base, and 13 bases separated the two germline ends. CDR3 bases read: TGTGCCAGCTCCGGGGTAACAGGGTCTGGAAACACC. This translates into CASSGVTGSGNT. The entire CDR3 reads CASSGVTGSGNTIYF.

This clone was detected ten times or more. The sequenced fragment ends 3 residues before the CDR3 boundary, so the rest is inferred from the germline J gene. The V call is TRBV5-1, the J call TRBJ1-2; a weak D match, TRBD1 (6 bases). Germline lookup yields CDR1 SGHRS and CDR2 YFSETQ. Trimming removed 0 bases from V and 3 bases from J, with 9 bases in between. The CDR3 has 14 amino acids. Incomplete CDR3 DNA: TGCGCCAGCAGCTTGGGGCAGGGGCACTATGGC. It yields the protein CASSLGQGHYG. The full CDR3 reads CASSLGQGHYGYTF.

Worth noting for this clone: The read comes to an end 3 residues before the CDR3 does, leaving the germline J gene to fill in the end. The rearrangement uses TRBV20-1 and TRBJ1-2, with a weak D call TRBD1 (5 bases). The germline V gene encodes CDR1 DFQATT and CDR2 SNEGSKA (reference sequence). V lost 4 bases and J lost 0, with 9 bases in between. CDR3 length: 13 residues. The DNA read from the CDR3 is TGCAGTGCTATCAGGGATACTAACTATGGC. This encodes CSAIRDTNYG. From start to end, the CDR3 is CSAIRDTNYGYTF.

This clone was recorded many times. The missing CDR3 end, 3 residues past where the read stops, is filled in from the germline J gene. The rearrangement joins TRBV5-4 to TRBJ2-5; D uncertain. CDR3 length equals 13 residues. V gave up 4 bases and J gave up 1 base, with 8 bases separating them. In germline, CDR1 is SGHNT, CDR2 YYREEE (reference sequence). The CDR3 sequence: CASSTRFQETQYF. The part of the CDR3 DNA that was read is TGTGCCAGCAGCACTCGGTTCCAAGAGACC.

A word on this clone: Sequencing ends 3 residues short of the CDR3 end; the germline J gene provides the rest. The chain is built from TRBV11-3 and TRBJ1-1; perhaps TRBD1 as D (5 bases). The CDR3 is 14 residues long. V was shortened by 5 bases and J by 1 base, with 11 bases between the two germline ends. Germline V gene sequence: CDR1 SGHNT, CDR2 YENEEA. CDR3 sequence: CASSQGSSNTEAFF. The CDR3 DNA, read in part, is TGTGCCAGCAGCCAGGGAAGCTCGAACACTGAA.

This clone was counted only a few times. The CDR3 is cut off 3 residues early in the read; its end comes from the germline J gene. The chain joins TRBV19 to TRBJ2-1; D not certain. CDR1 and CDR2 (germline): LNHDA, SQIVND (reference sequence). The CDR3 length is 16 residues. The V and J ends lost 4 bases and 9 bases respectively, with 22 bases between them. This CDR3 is CASSRQEPVKRSEQFF. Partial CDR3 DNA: TGTGCCAGTAGTAGGCAGGAACCGGTAAAGAGGAGTGAG.

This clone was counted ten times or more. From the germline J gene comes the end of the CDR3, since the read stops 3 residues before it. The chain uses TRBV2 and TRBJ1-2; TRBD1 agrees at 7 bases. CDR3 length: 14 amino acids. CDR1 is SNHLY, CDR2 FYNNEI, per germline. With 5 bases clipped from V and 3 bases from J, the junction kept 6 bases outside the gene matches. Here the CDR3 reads CASSRQGLDYGYTF. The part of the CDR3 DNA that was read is TGTGCCAGCAGTCGACAGGGTCTGGACTATGGC. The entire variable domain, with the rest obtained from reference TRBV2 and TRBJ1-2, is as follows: EPEVTQTPSHQVTQMGQEVILRCVPISNHLYFYWYRQILGQKVEFLVSFYNNEISEKSEIFDDQFSVERPDGSNFTLKIRSTKLEDSAMYFCASSRQGLDYGYTFGSGTRLTVV.

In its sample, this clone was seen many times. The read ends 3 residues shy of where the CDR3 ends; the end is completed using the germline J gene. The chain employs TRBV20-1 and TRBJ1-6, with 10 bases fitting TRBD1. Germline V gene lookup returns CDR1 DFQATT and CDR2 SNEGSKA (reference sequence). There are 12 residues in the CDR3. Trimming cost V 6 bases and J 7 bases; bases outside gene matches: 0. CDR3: CSAGQGNSPLHF. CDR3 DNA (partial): TGCAGTGCGGGACAGGGGAATTCACCC.